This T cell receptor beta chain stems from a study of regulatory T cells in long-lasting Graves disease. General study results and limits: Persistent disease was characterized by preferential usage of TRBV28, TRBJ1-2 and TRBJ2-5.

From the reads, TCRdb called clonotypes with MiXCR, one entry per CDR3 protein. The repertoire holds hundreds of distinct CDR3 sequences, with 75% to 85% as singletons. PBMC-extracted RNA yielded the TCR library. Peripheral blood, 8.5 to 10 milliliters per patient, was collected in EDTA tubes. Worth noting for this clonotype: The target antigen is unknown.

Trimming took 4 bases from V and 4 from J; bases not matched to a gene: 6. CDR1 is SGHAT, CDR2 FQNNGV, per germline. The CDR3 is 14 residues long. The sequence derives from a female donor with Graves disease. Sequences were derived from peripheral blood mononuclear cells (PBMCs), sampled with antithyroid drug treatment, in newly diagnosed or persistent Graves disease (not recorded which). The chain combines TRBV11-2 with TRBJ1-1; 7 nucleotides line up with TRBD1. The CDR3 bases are TGTGCCAGCAGCTCGAGGACAGGATCCACTGAAGCTTTCTTT. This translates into CASSSRTGSTEAFF.